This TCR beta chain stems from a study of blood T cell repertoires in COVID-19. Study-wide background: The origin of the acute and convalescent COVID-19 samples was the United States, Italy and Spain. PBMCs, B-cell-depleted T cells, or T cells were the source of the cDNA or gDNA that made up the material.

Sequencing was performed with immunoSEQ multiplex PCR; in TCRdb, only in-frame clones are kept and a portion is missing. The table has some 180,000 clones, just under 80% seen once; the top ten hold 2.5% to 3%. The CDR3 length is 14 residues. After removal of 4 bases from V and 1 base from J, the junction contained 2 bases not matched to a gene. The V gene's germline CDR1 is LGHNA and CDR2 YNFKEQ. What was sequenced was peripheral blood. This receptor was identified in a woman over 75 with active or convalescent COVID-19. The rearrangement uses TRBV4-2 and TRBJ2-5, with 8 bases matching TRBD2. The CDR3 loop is CASSPGTSQETQYF. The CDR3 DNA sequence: TGTGCCAGCAGCCCTGGGACTAGCCAAGAGACCCAGTACTTC.